This T cell receptor beta chain was identified during a study of Ad26.COV2.S vaccination and SARS-CoV-2 variants. Germline assignment: CDR1 SGHRS and CDR2 YFSETQ. This CDR3 has 14 residues. With 1 base clipped from V and 5 bases from J, the junction kept 3 bases outside the gene matches. Treatment: 15 to 20 received Ad26.COV2.S at low or high dose, single or two shots; roughly 5 received placebo; per-sample allocation not given. Samples were taken on day 63 after the first vaccine or placebo injection. TCRdb's copy holds only in-frame clones and misses some; the assay was immunoSEQ multiplex PCR. The repertoire includes around 450,000 clones, roughly 89% of them detected once, and about 2.5% sits in the top ten.

The sequence derives from a person between 18 and 65 years old who received the Ad26.COV2.S COVID-19 vaccine or a placebo. This sample comprised peripheral blood, obtained in a trial of Ad26.COV2.S vaccine versus placebo. V usage is TRBV5-1 and J usage is TRBJ2-1, with 7 nucleotides matching TRBD1. The CDR3 sequence is CASSLTRGHNEQFF. For the CDR3, the DNA is TGCGCCAGCAGCTTGACTAGGGGGCACAATGAGCAGTTCTTC.